This TCR beta chain was recovered during a study of CD8 T cells in ankylosing spondylitis. TCRdb itself ran the 5' RACE reads through MiXCR, one entry per CDR3 protein. In the table there are under 250,000 distinct CDR3 sequences, over 30% of which are singletons. The length of the CDR3 is 17 residues. Germline CDR1 is MDHEN and CDR2 is SYDVKM. Trimming at V came to 5 bases and at J to 1 base, leaving 13 bases not matched to a gene. J is TRBJ2-7 and V is TRBV28; 8 positions agree with TRBD1. Sequenced: blood, either unsorted or a sorted T cell fraction (not recorded which). This sequence originates from a male donor with ankylosing spondylitis or in good health (not recorded which). CDR3 in DNA: TGTGCCAGCAGTCTCTCCCCGCGGACAGGGATTTCCTACGAGCAGTACTTC. It encodes CASSLSPRTGISYEQYF.